Presented here are 25 T cell receptor beta chains from one specimen sequenced in a study of CD8 T cells in Susac syndrome. Reverse transcription used roughly 0.45 to 1 ug RNA and random hexamers. TCRdb reprocessed the immunoSEQ multiplex PCR reads with MiXCR, giving one entry per CDR3 protein. The repertoire holds around 230,000 distinct CDR3 sequences, with 90% to 96% as singletons. Material for sequencing was CD4+ T cells from PBMCs. The receptors here all came from a human donor with Susac syndrome.

This chain connects TRBV5-6 to TRBJ2-7; TRBD2 might be the D (5 bases). There are 14 residues in the CDR3. Trimming shortened V by 2 bases and J by 5 bases, and 14 bases separated the two germline ends. Per germline, CDR1 SGHDT and CDR2 YYEEEE. The CDR3 nucleotides are TGTGCCAGCAGCTTTGTGGCGGGCAGAGACGAGCAGTACTTC. It encodes CASSFVAGRDEQYF. The full variable domain, completed using reference TRBV5-6 and TRBJ2-7, is DAGVTQSPTHLIKTRGQQVTLRCSPKSGHDTVSWYQQALGQGPQFIFQYYEEEERQRGNFPDRFSGHQFPNYSSELNVNALLLGDSALYLCASSFVAGRDEQYFGPGTRLTVT.

V gene TRBV12-3 or TRBV12-4 combines with J gene TRBJ2-1; TRBD1 might be the D (5 bases). The CDR3 is 13 residues long. V was shortened by 1 base and J by 8 bases, with 9 bases between the two germline ends. The CDR3, as DNA: TGTGCCAGCAGTTTAGGGGGCACGGATGAGCAGTTCTTC. The encoded protein is CASSLGGTDEQFF.

The chain is built from TRBV9 and TRBJ2-7; tentative D call: TRBD2 (6 bases). The CDR3 is made up of 15 amino acids. Trimming removed 3 bases from V and 2 bases from J, with 15 bases in between. Germline V gene lookup returns CDR1 SGDLS and CDR2 YYNGEE. The chain's CDR3 is CASSARGLPPYEQYF. The CDR3 coding sequence is TGTGCCAGCAGCGCGCGCGGACTACCTCCCTACGAGCAGTACTTC.

J is TRBJ1-2 and V is TRBV29-1; D gene ambiguous. Germline CDR1 and CDR2: SQVTM and ANQGSEA. V lost 6 bases and J 0 bases, leaving 8 bases between the germline ends. CDR3 length equals 12 residues. The CDR3 here is CSVTRTNYGYTF. CDR3 in DNA: TGCAGCGTAACGAGAACTAACTATGGCTACACCTTC.

The genes are TRBV7-6 and TRBJ2-6; D is possibly TRBD1 (5 bases). Germline loops: CDR1 SGHVS, CDR2 FNYEAQ. V was clipped by 1 base and J by 0 bases, with 10 bases between them. The CDR3 has 17 amino acids. The CDR3 region is CASSLVQGSSGANVLTF. DNA of the CDR3: TGTGCCAGCAGCTTAGTGCAGGGTAGCTCTGGGGCCAACGTCCTGACTTTC.

Only one count was recorded for this clonotype. The chain is built from TRBV2 and TRBJ1-1; 8 bases fit TRBD1. Germline assignment: CDR1 SNHLY and CDR2 FYNNEI. Losses at the gene ends were 8 bases for V and 3 bases for J; bases not matched to a gene: 8. CDR3 length: 14 amino acids. The CDR3 DNA reads as TGTGCCAGCGGTTTCAGGGGGCTGCACACTGAAGCTTTCTTT. Protein: CASGFRGLHTEAFF.

The J gene is TRBJ2-5, the V gene TRBV28; the D is unclear. Deletions cut 2 bases from V and 4 bases from J, with 11 bases between. This CDR3 contains 14 residues. The germline CDR1 and CDR2 sequences are MDHEN and SYDVKM. The CDR3: CASSLGGRRETQYF. DNA of the CDR3: TGTGCCAGCAGTTTAGGCGGAAGGAGAGAGACCCAGTACTTC.

V usage is TRBV19 and J usage is TRBJ2-4; 7 bases are a match to TRBD1. This CDR3 is 14 amino acids long. Germline assignment: CDR1 LNHDA and CDR2 SQIVND (reference sequence). J lost 1 base, V lost 5 bases, and 2 bases had no gene match. This CDR3 reads CASSPTGAKNIQYF. DNA of the CDR3: TGTGCCAGTAGTCCGACAGGGGCCAAAAACATTCAGTACTTC.

V usage is TRBV29-1 and J usage is TRBJ1-2; D remains ambiguous. CDR3 length: 13 residues. Germline V gives CDR1 SQVTM, CDR2 ANQGSEA. The ends were cut back, 5 bases at V and 0 bases at J, with 10 bases in the middle. CDR3 in DNA: TGCAGCGTTCAATCGCTATCTAACTATGGCTACACCTTC. Protein sequence: CSVQSLSNYGYTF.

The chain is built from TRBV24-1 and TRBJ2-7; 16 nucleotides align to TRBD2. From germline, CDR1 is KGHDR and CDR2 SFDVKD. V lost 4 bases, J lost 7 bases, and 6 bases stayed unmatched. The CDR3 is made up of 16 amino acids. The CDR3 nucleotides are TGTGCCACCAGTGACTCGGGACTAGCGGGAGGGACTGAGCAGTACTTC. It is translated as CATSDSGLAGGTEQYF.

The chain links TRBV29-1 to TRBJ2-7, with D tentatively TRBD1 or TRBD2 (6 bases each). CDR3 length: 13 residues. Germline CDR1 SQVTM, CDR2 ANQGSEA. V lost 3 bases, J lost 4 bases, and 13 bases lay in between. CDR3 region: CSVDVGGQYEQYF. The DNA for the CDR3 is TGCAGCGTTGACGTTGGGGGGCAGTACGAGCAGTACTTC.

The V gene is TRBV2, the J gene TRBJ1-4; D ambiguous. Germline V gene lookup returns CDR1 SNHLY and CDR2 FYNNEI. The V end lost 4 bases, the J end lost 7 bases, and 7 bases lay between the germline ends. This CDR3 is built from 12 residues. This CDR3 reads CASSGDGEKLFF. For the CDR3, the DNA is TGTGCCAGCAGTGGGGATGGTGAAAAACTGTTTTTT.

The chain links TRBV6-2 or TRBV6-3 to TRBJ1-1, with D unclear. Germline CDR1 reads MNHEY; CDR2 reads SVGEGT. V dropped 5 bases and J dropped 1 base, with 8 bases sitting between them. The CDR3 loop spans 13 amino acids. The CDR3 protein is CASSPLQNTEAFF. In DNA, the CDR3 is TGTGCCAGCAGTCCCTTACAGAACACTGAAGCTTTCTTT.

This sequence joins TRBV20-1 and TRBJ1-1; unclear D gene. The germline V gene encodes CDR1 DFQATT and CDR2 SNEGSKA (reference sequence). V shed 6 bases and J shed 4 bases, with 15 bases lying between them. The CDR3 length is 13 residues. CDR3 in amino acids: CSAPTFQGTEAFF. CDR3 nucleotide sequence: TGCAGTGCACCGACATTCCAAGGCACTGAAGCTTTCTTT.

The chain employs TRBV29-1 and TRBJ1-3; perhaps TRBD1 as D (5 bases). The CDR3 length is 13 residues. V dropped 4 bases and J dropped 2 bases, with 9 bases sitting between them. CDR1 and CDR2 (germline): SQVTM, ANQGSEA. CDR3 in amino acids: CSVGGGAGNTIYF. CDR3 sequence (DNA): TGCAGCGTTGGAGGAGGGGCTGGAAACACCATATATTTT.

This chain links TRBV3-1 with TRBJ2-1; 15 nucleotides agree with TRBD2. This CDR3 is 16 amino acids long. V trimming: 5 bases; J trimming: 8 bases; junction bases outside the gene matches: 7. Germline values: CDR1 LGHDT, CDR2 YNNKEL (reference sequence). The CDR3 is CASSSPGTSGRYEQFF. CDR3 DNA: TGTGCCAGCAGCTCACCCGGGACTAGCGGGAGGTATGAGCAGTTCTTC.

The CDR3 coding sequence is TGTGCCAGCAGTTTATCAGTATGGTTTCAGCCCCAGCATTTT. Translation gives CASSLSVWFQPQHF. V is TRBV28 and J is TRBJ1-5; D unclear. In germline, CDR1 is MDHEN, CDR2 SYDVKM. V was clipped by 1 base and J by 6 bases, with 10 bases between them. The CDR3 contains 14 residues.

V and J are TRBV18 and TRBJ1-1, with a possible D match to TRBD1 (5 bases). Looked up from germline, CDR1 is KGHSH and CDR2 is LQKENI. The CDR3 covers 16 residues. The V gene lost 3 bases and the J gene lost 5 bases, with 19 bases spanning the gap. The CDR3 reads CASSPTRDSEVTEAFF. Here the CDR3 DNA reads TGTGCCAGCTCACCGACCAGAGACAGTGAAGTTACTGAAGCTTTCTTT.

V is TRBV29-1 and J is TRBJ1-5; 9 nucleotides align to TRBD1. CDR3 length: 16 amino acids. The germline CDR1 and CDR2 sequences are SQVTM and ANQGSEA. Unmatched junction bases numbered 9, after V lost 4 bases and J lost 2 bases. CDR3 protein: CSVVGGQGGGNQPQHF. The CDR3, as DNA: TGCAGCGTTGTGGGGGGACAGGGCGGTGGCAATCAGCCCCAGCATTTT.

The gene calls are TRBV18 and TRBJ1-5, with 7 nucleotides matching TRBD1. Trimming took 3 bases from V and 11 from J; bases not matched to a gene: 13. Germline V gives CDR1 KGHSH, CDR2 LQKENI. The CDR3 runs to 15 residues. CDR3 sequence: CASSPNRGGLMSQHF. In nucleotides, the CDR3 is TGTGCCAGCTCACCCAACAGGGGAGGCTTGATGTCCCAGCATTTT.

J is TRBJ2-6 and V is TRBV9, with D tentatively TRBD2 (5 bases). The CDR3 has 16 amino acids. Trimming cost V 4 bases and J 0 bases, with 11 bases left between them. Germline V gene sequence: CDR1 SGDLS, CDR2 YYNGEE. The CDR3 DNA reads TGTGCCAGCAGCAAAACCGGAGGCTCTGGGGCCAACGTCCTGACTTTC. This sequence encodes CASSKTGGSGANVLTF.

The chain is built from TRBV27 and TRBJ1-1; 7 positions match TRBD1. The CDR3 sequence is 16 residues long. Trimming at V came to 0 bases and at J to 1 base, leaving 5 bases not matched to a gene. Germline CDR1 reads MNHEY; CDR2 reads SMNVEV (reference sequence). CDR3 nucleotides: TGTGCCAGCAGTTTATCGTGGCGGGACAGGAACACTGAAGCTTTCTTT. Its translation: CASSLSWRDRNTEAFF.

V is TRBV2 and J is TRBJ1-1, with unresolved D. The V and J ends lost 8 bases and 0 bases respectively, with 16 bases between them. Germline CDR1 and CDR2: SNHLY and FYNNEI. This CDR3 region has 15 residues. The CDR3 reads CASVADREMNTEAFF. DNA of the CDR3: TGTGCCAGCGTGGCGGACCGAGAAATGAACACTGAAGCTTTCTTT.

V is TRBV4-1 and J is TRBJ2-5, with TRBD1 matching over 8 bases. The CDR3 has 15 residues. V lost 0 bases, J lost 5 bases, and 5 bases stayed unmatched. Germline CDR1 is MGHRA and CDR2 is YSYEKL. The CDR3 bases are TGCGCCAGCAGCCAAGATCGACACAGGGGGGAGACCCAGTACTTC. This translates into CASSQDRHRGETQYF.

The V and J genes are TRBV25-1 and TRBJ2-3, with TRBD1 as a possible D gene (6 bases). Germline assignment: CDR1 MGHDK and CDR2 SYGVNS. Deletions cut 8 bases from V and 8 bases from J, with 14 bases between. The CDR3 consists of 12 residues. The CDR3 sequence: CASGRTDGTQYF. DNA for the CDR3: TGTGCCAGCGGCCGGACAGACGGTACGCAGTATTTT.